The 7 T cell receptor beta chains listed next were all sequenced from one sample in a study of CD8+CD57+ T cells in acquired aplastic anemia. Using genomic DNA as the template, TCR beta VDJ and CDR3 profiling was carried out. MiXCR was run by TCRdb on the reads, yielding one entry per CDR3 protein. The table lists under 200,000 distinct CDR3 sequences, more than 45% of them singletons. For sequencing, patients were chosen who had shown expansion of CD8+CD57+ cells by flow cytometry. Specimen: sorted CD4+, CD8+, or CD8+CD57+ T cells (not recorded which) from PBMCs. The receptors originated from a human donor with aplastic anemia.

In this sample, this clonotype turned up a few times. The chain recombines TRBV7-6 with TRBJ2-5, with D tentatively TRBD2 (5 bases). The CDR3 totals 13 residues. The V and J ends lost 11 bases and 2 bases respectively, with 15 bases between them. Germline V CDR1 and CDR2: SGHVS, FNYEAQ. CDR3 protein: CAVAGGRQETQYF. DNA of the CDR3: TGTGCCGTGGCTGGCGGGCGGCAAGAGACCCAGTACTTC.

The J gene is TRBJ1-3, the V gene TRBV19, with 9 bases lining up with TRBD1. CDR1 is LNHDA and CDR2 is SQIVND in the germline V gene (reference sequence). The CDR3 spans 14 residues. Trimming at V came to 7 bases and at J to 5 bases, leaving 6 bases not matched to a gene. CDR3 amino acids: CASTYGQGRNTIYF. In DNA, the CDR3 is TGTGCCAGTACCTATGGACAGGGGCGAAACACCATATATTTT.

This clonotype was found a few times. The chain has TRBV5-6 and TRBJ1-3; D is ambiguous. Per the germline V gene, CDR1 is SGHDT and CDR2 is YYEEEE. CDR3 length equals 14 residues. Between the trimmed V and J ends, which lost 0 bases and 2 bases, there was a span of 6 bases. CDR3 in amino acids: CASSLVGTGNTIYF. For the CDR3, the DNA is TGTGCCAGCAGCTTGGTGGGGACTGGAAACACCATATATTTT. The full variable domain, rest sourced from reference TRBV5-6 and TRBJ1-3, is DAGVTQSPTHLIKTRGQQVTLRCSPKSGHDTVSWYQQALGQGPQFIFQYYEEEERQRGNFPDRFSGHQFPNYSSELNVNALLLGDSALYLCASSLVGTGNTIYFGEGSWLTVV.

This chain joins TRBV7-9 and TRBJ2-7; D unresolved. This CDR3 is 15 amino acids long. Trimming cost V 1 base and J 0 bases, with 10 bases left between them. CDR1 SEHNR and CDR2 FQNEAQ come from the germline V gene (reference sequence). The CDR3 nucleotides are TGTGCCAGCAGCTTAGTTTCGGCAGCCTCCTACGAGCAGTACTTC. It yields the protein CASSLVSAASYEQYF.

The chain has TRBV10-3 and TRBJ2-5; TRBD1 aligns across 10 bases. This CDR3 spans 14 amino acids. Germline loops: CDR1 ENHRY, CDR2 SYGVKD. The V and J ends lost 11 bases and 5 bases, in that order; junction bases with no gene match: 11. CDR3 region: CAPTSRDRGETQYF. The DNA for the CDR3 is TGTGCCCCCACGTCCCGGGACAGGGGCGAGACCCAGTACTTC.

The chain combines TRBV2 with TRBJ2-7; 8 bases fit TRBD2. This CDR3 has 13 amino acids. Germline V gene lookup returns CDR1 SNHLY and CDR2 FYNNEI. Trimming at V came to 9 bases and at J to 1 base, leaving 5 bases not matched to a gene. The CDR3 spells CASCSGVSYEQYF. In DNA, the CDR3 is TGTGCCAGTTGTAGCGGGGTATCCTACGAGCAGTACTTC.

This clonotype was observed at least ten times. The chain couples TRBV7-8 to TRBJ1-1; TRBD1 is a possible D gene (5 bases). CDR3 length equals 15 residues. Germline lookup yields CDR1 SGHVS and CDR2 FQNEAQ. The V and J ends lost 6 bases and 0 bases respectively, with 14 bases between them. CDR3 region: CASRGTTAMNTEAFF. CDR3 DNA: TGTGCCAGCAGGGGGACGACAGCTATGAACACTGAAGCTTTCTTT.